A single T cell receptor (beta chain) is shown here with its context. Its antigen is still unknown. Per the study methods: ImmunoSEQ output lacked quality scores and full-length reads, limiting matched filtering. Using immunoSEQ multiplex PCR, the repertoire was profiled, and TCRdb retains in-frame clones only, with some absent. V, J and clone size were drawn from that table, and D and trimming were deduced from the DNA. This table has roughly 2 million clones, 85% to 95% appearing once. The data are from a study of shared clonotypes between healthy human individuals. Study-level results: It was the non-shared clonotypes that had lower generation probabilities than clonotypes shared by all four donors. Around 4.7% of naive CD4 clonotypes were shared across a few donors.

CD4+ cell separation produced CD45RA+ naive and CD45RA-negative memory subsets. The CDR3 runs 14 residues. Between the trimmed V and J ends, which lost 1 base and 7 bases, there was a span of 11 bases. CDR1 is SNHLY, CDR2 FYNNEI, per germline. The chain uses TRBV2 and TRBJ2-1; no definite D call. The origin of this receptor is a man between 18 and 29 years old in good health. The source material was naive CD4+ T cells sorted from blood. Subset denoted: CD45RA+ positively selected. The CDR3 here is CASSEERGVNEQFF. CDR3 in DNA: TGTGCCAGCAGTGAAGAAAGAGGAGTAAATGAGCAGTTCTTC.